These 30 T cell receptor beta chains came from one sample sequenced in a study of cytomegalovirus exposure and HLA in healthy donors. Primers: 60 Vbeta forward and 13 Jbeta reverse. Method: immunoSEQ multiplex PCR; TCRdb's copy keeps in-frame clones and lacks some. The sample records roughly 140,000 clones, almost 80% being singletons. The sequencing input was PBMCs. The receptors come from a male donor in good health and CMV-seronegative.

The chain carries TRBV5-1 and TRBJ1-2, with D possibly being TRBD1 (5 bases). CDR1 is SGHRS, CDR2 YFSETQ, per germline. The CDR3 spans 14 residues. V dropped 0 bases and J dropped 8 bases, with 14 bases sitting between them. The CDR3 here is CASSLEAGERGYTF. The CDR3 DNA reads as TGCGCCAGCAGCTTGGAGGCGGGGGAAAGAGGCTACACCTTC. Drawing the rest from reference TRBV5-1 and TRBJ1-2, the complete variable domain is KAGVTQTPRYLIKTRGQQVTLSCSPISGHRSVSWYQQTPGQGLQFLFEYFSETQRNKGNFPGRFSGRQFSNSRSEMNVSTLELGDSALYLCASSLEAGERGYTFGSGTRLTVV.

This clone was detected a few times. V and J are TRBV5-4 and TRBJ2-1; 10 bases are shared with TRBD1. CDR3 size: 15 residues. J gave up 5 bases and V 4 bases, and 6 bases lay outside the gene matches. Germline V gene sequence: CDR1 SGHNT, CDR2 YYREEE (reference sequence). DNA of the CDR3: TGTGCCAGCAGCCGTACCGGGACAGGGGACAATGAGCAGTTCTTC. It translates to CASSRTGTGDNEQFF.

CDR3 loop: CASSVAGTGGTEAFF. The CDR3 DNA is TGTGCCAGCAGCGTCGCGGGGACAGGGGGCACTGAAGCTTTCTTT. The chain carries TRBV9 and TRBJ1-1; TRBD1 matches at 11 bases. This CDR3 contains 15 residues. The germline V gene has CDR1 SGDLS and CDR2 YYNGEE. V was pared by 2 bases and J by 4 bases, with 4 bases of the junction left unmatched.

The CDR3 DNA sequence: TGTGCCAGCAGCTTAGTGGGACAGGACTTCTACGAGCAGTACTTC. This gives the protein CASSLVGQDFYEQYF. The rearrangement joins TRBV11-2 to TRBJ2-7, with 8 bases identical to TRBD1. The germline gives CDR1 SGHAT, CDR2 FQNNGV. Trimming removed 1 base from V and 3 bases from J; junction bases left unmatched: 5. This CDR3 spans 15 amino acids.

The chain links TRBV27 to TRBJ1-5; possible D gene TRBD1, 5 bases. The V gene lost 6 bases and the J gene lost 0 bases, with 15 bases spanning the gap. Per germline, CDR1 MNHEY and CDR2 SMNVEV (reference sequence). This CDR3 region has 16 residues. The CDR3 DNA reads as TGTGCCAGCAGCCCATCTCAGGGCGATAGCAATCAGCCCCAGCATTTT. Protein: CASSPSQGDSNQPQHF.

The rearrangement joins TRBV7-9 to TRBJ1-1, with TRBD1 as a possible D gene (5 bases). V was cut by 1 base and J by 3 bases, with 15 bases left in between. This CDR3 is 16 amino acids long. CDR1 SEHNR and CDR2 FQNEAQ come from the germline V gene (reference sequence). The CDR3 DNA reads as TGTGCCAGCAGCTTAGGGCGGGGTGGAGGGGACACTGAAGCTTTCTTT. It is translated as CASSLGRGGGDTEAFF.

The chain uses TRBV5-6 and TRBJ2-1, with D maybe TRBD1 (5 bases). The CDR3 length is 15 residues. Trimming shortened V by 2 bases and J by 0 bases, and 9 bases separated the two germline ends. Per the germline V gene, CDR1 is SGHDT and CDR2 is YYEEEE. The CDR3 loop is CASSFGQGSYNEQFF. DNA of the CDR3: TGTGCCAGCAGCTTCGGGCAGGGCTCCTACAATGAGCAGTTCTTC.

The chain links TRBV11-3 to TRBJ2-2, with 7 bases identical to TRBD2. CDR3 size: 15 residues. The V and J ends lost 1 base and 7 bases, in that order; junction bases with no gene match: 6. Germline V CDR1 and CDR2: SGHNT, YENEEA. The CDR3 spells CASSLVSGAGGELFF. Here the CDR3 DNA reads TGTGCCAGCAGCTTAGTCAGCGGGGCTGGCGGGGAGCTGTTTTTT.

The chain uses TRBV2 and TRBJ2-1, with 9 bases matching TRBD1. Germline lookup yields CDR1 SNHLY and CDR2 FYNNEI. The V segment lost 6 bases and the J segment 3 bases; nucleotides outside the gene matches: 6. CDR3 size: 15 residues. CDR3 coding DNA: TGTGCCAGCAGGCTACAGGGGGCGAGCTACAATGAGCAGTTCTTC. Amino acid sequence: CASRLQGASYNEQFF.

V usage is TRBV7-3 and J usage is TRBJ2-1, with 8 bases aligning to TRBD2. The CDR3 contains 16 residues. Germline CDR1 reads SGHTA; CDR2 reads FQGTGA. V shed 1 base and J 3 bases; nucleotides not matched to a gene: 5. The CDR3 is CASSLNAAGGYNEQFF. The CDR3 DNA is TGTGCCAGCAGCTTAAATGCGGCGGGGGGCTACAATGAGCAGTTCTTC.

The chain links TRBV27 to TRBJ1-1, with a tentative D call TRBD1 (5 bases). This CDR3 has 16 amino acids. V was trimmed by 6 bases and J by 0 bases, leaving 17 bases between them. Germline CDR1 and CDR2: MNHEY and SMNVEV (reference sequence). Written as DNA, the CDR3 is TGTGCCAGCAGATACGTCACACGGGGGATGAACACTGAAGCTTTCTTT. It is translated as CASRYVTRGMNTEAFF.

This clone was recorded a few times. This rearrangement joins TRBV30 to TRBJ1-2; D not certain. V was trimmed by 5 bases and J by 2 bases, leaving 6 bases between them. Germline V CDR1 and CDR2: GTSNPN, SVGIG (reference sequence). The CDR3 is made up of 11 amino acids. The CDR3 DNA is TGTGCCTGGTCCAGGAACTATGGCTACACCTTC. Its translation: CAWSRNYGYTF.

The V gene is TRBV6-5, the J gene TRBJ1-4; 9 bases align to TRBD1. Germline-derived CDR1 and CDR2 are MNHEY and SVGAGI. There are 15 residues in the CDR3. Trimming cost V 5 bases and J 7 bases; bases outside gene matches: 8. The CDR3 bases are TGTGCCAGCAGTCTCCAGGGACAGGGATTTGAAAAACTGTTTTTT. It yields the protein CASSLQGQGFEKLFF.

The rearrangement joins TRBV11-2 to TRBJ2-1; TRBD2 agrees at 8 bases. The CDR3 has 16 amino acids. The V gene's germline CDR1 is SGHAT and CDR2 FQNNGV. Trimming at V came to 1 base and at J to 9 bases, leaving 11 bases not matched to a gene. CDR3 nucleotide sequence: TGTGCCAGCAGCTTAGGGGTAGCGGGGCCTCTTCGTGAGCAGTTCTTC. This encodes CASSLGVAGPLREQFF. Complete variable domain (other parts from reference TRBV11-2 and TRBJ2-1): EAGVAQSPRYKIIEKRQSVAFWCNPISGHATLYWYQQILGQGPKLLIQFQNNGVVDDSQLPKDRFSAERLKGVDSTLKIQPAKLEDSAVYLCASSLGVAGPLREQFFGPGTRLTVL.

This clone has only a few counts. The J gene is TRBJ2-3, the V gene TRBV18; TRBD2 might be the D (7 bases). The CDR3 loop spans 14 amino acids. V lost 3 bases, J lost 4 bases, and 11 bases lay in between. Germline assignment: CDR1 KGHSH and CDR2 LQKENI. The chain's CDR3 is CASSPGGGSDTQYF. The CDR3 DNA follows: TGTGCCAGCTCACCGGGAGGGGGATCAGATACGCAGTATTTT. Filled out from reference TRBV18 and TRBJ2-3, the complete variable domain reads NAGVMQNPRHLVRRRGQEARLRCSPMKGHSHVYWYRQLPEEGLKFMVYLQKENIIDESGMPKERFSAEFPKEGPSILRIQQVVRGDSAAYFCASSPGGGSDTQYFGPGTRLTVL.

The chain is built from TRBV6-5 and TRBJ2-1; 7 bases line up with TRBD1. This CDR3 region has 15 residues. V dropped 5 bases and J dropped 5; count of bases not matched to a gene: 9. The germline CDR1 and CDR2 sequences are MNHEY and SVGAGI. The CDR3 DNA reads TGTGCCAGCAGTCTGGGGGACAGCACCAACAATGAGCAGTTCTTC. Protein product: CASSLGDSTNNEQFF.

This clone was observed a single time. This chain joins TRBV5-4 and TRBJ2-3; 8 nucleotides agree with TRBD1. The CDR3 totals 18 residues. The germline gives CDR1 SGHNT, CDR2 YYREEE (reference sequence). Unmatched junction bases numbered 10, after V lost 1 base and J lost 0 bases. CDR3: CASSLPSRTGLSTDTQYF. The CDR3 coding sequence is TGTGCCAGCAGCTTGCCCTCTCGGACAGGGTTAAGCACAGATACGCAGTATTTT.

V gene TRBV30 combines with J gene TRBJ1-5; D possibly corresponds to TRBD1 (5 bases). The germline gives CDR1 GTSNPN, CDR2 SVGIG (reference sequence). Trimming removed 1 base from V and 0 bases from J, with 7 bases in between. The CDR3 has 14 residues. The CDR3 loop reads CAWSGQNSNQPQHF. The CDR3 DNA reads TGTGCCTGGAGTGGACAGAATAGCAATCAGCCCCAGCATTTT.

This chain links TRBV15 with TRBJ2-1, with 9 bases fitting TRBD2. This CDR3 is 15 amino acids long. The trim removed 8 bases at V and 9 bases at J, leaving 14 bases unmatched. In germline, CDR1 is LNHNV, CDR2 YYDKDF (reference sequence). The CDR3 here is CATGASSGRFREQFF. The CDR3 bases are TGTGCCACCGGGGCGTCGAGCGGGAGGTTTCGTGAGCAGTTCTTC.

J is TRBJ1-3 and V is TRBV6-5; tentative D call: TRBD1 (6 bases). Trimming cost V 6 bases and J 6 bases, with 18 bases left between them. Germline V lookup: CDR1 MNHEY, CDR2 SVGAGI. The CDR3 consists of 15 residues. In nucleotides, the CDR3 is TGTGCCAGCAGCCCGATGGTAGGGGGAGTAAACACCATATATTTT. Amino acid sequence: CASSPMVGGVNTIYF.

The rearrangement links TRBV7-6 to TRBJ2-7; 16 bases are shared with TRBD2. Germline assignment: CDR1 SGHVS and CDR2 FNYEAQ. Trimming removed 5 bases from V and 2 bases from J; junction bases left unmatched: 9. This CDR3 is 18 amino acids long. Here the CDR3 DNA reads TGTGCCAGCAGCCAGGGACTAGCGGGGGGGCGGTTGACCTACGAGCAGTACTTC. Translating gives CASSQGLAGGRLTYEQYF. Full variable domain (remainder filled in from reference TRBV7-6 and TRBJ2-7): GAGVSQSPRYKVTKRGQDVALRCDPISGHVSLYWYRQALGQGPEFLTYFNYEAQQDKSGLPNDRFSAERPEGSISTLTIQRTEQRDSAMYRCASSQGLAGGRLTYEQYFGPGTRLTVT.

The chain joins TRBV5-5 to TRBJ1-2; 8 bases are shared with TRBD1. The CDR3 length is 15 residues. V was pared by 2 bases and J by 8 bases, with 11 bases of the junction left unmatched. Germline V gene data show CDR1 as SGHKS and CDR2 as YYEKEE (reference sequence). CDR3 nucleotides: TGTGCCAGCAGCTTCGCCTACAGGACAGGGCGCGGCTACACCTTC. Translating gives CASSFAYRTGRGYTF.

The chain carries TRBV30 and TRBJ1-1, with D uncertain. Looked up from germline, CDR1 is GTSNPN and CDR2 is SVGIG (reference sequence). The CDR3 covers 14 residues. V lost 4 bases and J 5 bases, leaving 17 bases between the germline ends. Written as DNA, the CDR3 is TGTGCCTGGACCGCCACAAGGACTACGACTGAAGCTTTCTTT. Its translation: CAWTATRTTTEAFF.

V is TRBV29-1 and J is TRBJ1-5; D possibly corresponds to TRBD1 (5 bases). This CDR3 is 13 amino acids long. CDR1 SQVTM and CDR2 ANQGSEA come from the germline V gene. The V gene lost 8 bases and the J gene lost 6 bases, with 17 bases spanning the gap. The CDR3, as DNA: TGCAGCTCTGTTGGGGGGGTTGGTCAGCCCCAGCATTTT. This gives the protein CSSVGGVGQPQHF.

V is TRBV7-2 and J is TRBJ2-7; TRBD2 is a possible D gene (6 bases). The CDR3 has 15 residues. Looked up from germline, CDR1 is SGHTA and CDR2 is FQGNSA. V was cut by 1 base and J by 0 bases, with 10 bases left in between. CDR3 DNA sequence: TGTGCCAGCAGCTTAGGCAGCGGGTCCTCCTACGAGCAGTACTTC. Translation gives CASSLGSGSSYEQYF.

This clone was observed a few times. The chain joins TRBV25-1 to TRBJ2-7; TRBD2 is a possible D gene (6 bases). Trimming took 2 bases from V and 1 from J, leaving 9 bases between them. The CDR3 totals 14 residues. Per the germline V gene, CDR1 is MGHDK and CDR2 is SYGVNS. DNA for the CDR3: TGTGCCAGCAGTGAAGTCGGGGGTTCCTACGAGCAGTACTTC. It translates to CASSEVGGSYEQYF.

The chain combines TRBV10-1 with TRBJ2-7, with 7 bases fitting TRBD1. J gave up 3 bases and V 10 bases, and 24 bases lay outside the gene matches. This CDR3 contains 18 residues. Germline loops: CDR1 WNHNN, CDR2 SYGVQD (reference sequence). This CDR3 is CAILPPKPTGFLYYEQYF. CDR3 in DNA: TGCGCCATTCTTCCCCCCAAACCGACAGGGTTTCTCTACTACGAGCAGTACTTC.

This clone was seen a few times. The chain couples TRBV6-6 to TRBJ1-3; D is possibly TRBD1 (5 bases). Germline CDR1 and CDR2: MNHNY and SVGAGI (reference sequence). CDR3 size: 15 residues. V lost 2 bases, J lost 2 bases, and 10 bases lay in between. CDR3 protein: CASSYQGLAGNTIYF. CDR3 nucleotides: TGTGCCAGCAGTTACCAGGGCCTGGCTGGAAACACCATATATTTT.

The V call is TRBV7-2, the J call TRBJ2-5; TRBD2 matches at 9 bases. There are 14 residues in the CDR3. CDR1 is SGHTA and CDR2 is FQGNSA in the germline V gene. Losses at the gene ends were 3 bases for V and 9 bases for J; bases not matched to a gene: 8. The CDR3 loop reads CASSLGLAEGAQYF. The CDR3 region has the DNA TGTGCCAGCAGCTTGGGACTAGCCGAAGGGGCCCAGTACTTC.

The V gene is TRBV6-5, the J gene TRBJ2-7; D gene ambiguous. Trimming cost V 2 bases and J 1 base, with 15 bases left between them. Germline CDR1 and CDR2: MNHEY and SVGAGI. The CDR3 totals 16 residues. The CDR3 protein is CASSYPIGQASYEQYF. In DNA, the CDR3 is TGTGCCAGCAGTTACCCGATCGGCCAGGCTTCCTACGAGCAGTACTTC.